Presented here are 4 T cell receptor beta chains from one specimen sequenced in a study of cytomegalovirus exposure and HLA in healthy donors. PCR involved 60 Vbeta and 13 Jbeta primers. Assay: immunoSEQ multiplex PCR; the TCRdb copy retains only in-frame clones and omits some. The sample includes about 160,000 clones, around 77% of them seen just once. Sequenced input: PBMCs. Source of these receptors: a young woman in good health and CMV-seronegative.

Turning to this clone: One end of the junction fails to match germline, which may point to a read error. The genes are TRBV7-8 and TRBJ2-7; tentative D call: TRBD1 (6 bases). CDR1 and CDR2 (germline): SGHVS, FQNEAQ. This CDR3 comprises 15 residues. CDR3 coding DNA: TGTGCCAGCAGCTTAGCGCAGGGGATCGTCTACAAGCAGTACTTC. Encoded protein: CASSLAQGIVYKQYF.

CDR3 sequence: CASSPKLLGRIRNTGELFF. The CDR3 DNA sequence: TGCGCCAGCAGCCCCAAGCTTTTAGGGAGGATCAGAAACACCGGGGAGCTGTTTTTT. J is TRBJ2-2 and V is TRBV5-1; possibly TRBD2 for D (6 bases). The CDR3 runs to 19 residues. The germline CDR1 and CDR2 sequences are SGHRS and YFSETQ. V lost 4 bases to trimming and J lost 2 bases, with 24 bases between them.

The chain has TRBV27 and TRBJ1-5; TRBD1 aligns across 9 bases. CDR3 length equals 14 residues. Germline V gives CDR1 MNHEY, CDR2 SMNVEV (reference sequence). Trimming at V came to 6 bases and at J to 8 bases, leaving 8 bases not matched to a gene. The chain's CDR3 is CASSLQGATEPQHF. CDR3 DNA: TGTGCCAGCAGCCTACAGGGGGCCACGGAGCCCCAGCATTTT.

As DNA, the CDR3 is TGTGCCAGCAGCTTACGACAGGGACAGCATAGCAATCAGCCCCAGCATTTT. This sequence encodes CASSLRQGQHSNQPQHF. This chain connects TRBV7-9 to TRBJ1-5; 7 bases match TRBD1. The CDR3 sequence is 17 residues long. Germline V gives CDR1 SEHNR, CDR2 FQNEAQ (reference sequence). The V gene end was trimmed by 2 bases and the J gene end by 0 bases; junction bases not matched to a gene: 7.